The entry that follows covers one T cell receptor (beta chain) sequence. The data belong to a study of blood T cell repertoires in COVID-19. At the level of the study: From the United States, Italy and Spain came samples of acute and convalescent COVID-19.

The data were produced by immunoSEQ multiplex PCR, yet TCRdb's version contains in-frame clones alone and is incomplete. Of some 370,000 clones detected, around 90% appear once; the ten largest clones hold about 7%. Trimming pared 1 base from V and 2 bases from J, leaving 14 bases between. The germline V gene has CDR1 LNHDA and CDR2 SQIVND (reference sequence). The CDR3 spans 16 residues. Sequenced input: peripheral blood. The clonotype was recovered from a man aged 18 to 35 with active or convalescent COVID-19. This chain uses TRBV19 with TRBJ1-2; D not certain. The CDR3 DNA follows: TGTGCCAGTAGTATAGGTTCGGAGAAAGCAAACTATGGCTACACCTTC. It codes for CASSIGSEKANYGYTF.